This T cell receptor beta chain stems from a study of blood T cell repertoires in COVID-19. V was pared by 0 bases and J by 5 bases, with 9 bases of the junction left unmatched. CDR1 is SNHLY and CDR2 is FYNNEI in the germline V gene. The CDR3 extends over 16 amino acids. Measured with immunoSEQ multiplex PCR; TCRdb has only the in-frame clones, and not every one. The sample shows roughly 250,000 clones, around 83% of them seen only once. The source of this sequence is a woman aged 60-75 years with active or convalescent COVID-19. The sequenced sample consisted of peripheral blood. This rearrangement joins TRBV2 to TRBJ2-7; TRBD2 matches at 8 bases. The CDR3 DNA reads as TGTGCCAGCAGTGAAGCGCGGGCGGGGGGTTCCCACGAGCAGTACTTC. Protein sequence: CASSEARAGGSHEQYF.